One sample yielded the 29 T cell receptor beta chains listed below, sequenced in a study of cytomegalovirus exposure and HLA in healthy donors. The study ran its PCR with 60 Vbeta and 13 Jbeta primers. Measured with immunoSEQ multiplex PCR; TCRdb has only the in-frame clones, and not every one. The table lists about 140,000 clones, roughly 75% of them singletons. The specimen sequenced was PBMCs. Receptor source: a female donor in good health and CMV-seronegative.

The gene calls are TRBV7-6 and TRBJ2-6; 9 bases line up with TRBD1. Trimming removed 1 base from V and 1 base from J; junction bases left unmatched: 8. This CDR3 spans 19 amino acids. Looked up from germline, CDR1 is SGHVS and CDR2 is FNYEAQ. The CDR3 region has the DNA TGTGCCAGCAGCTTAGTCGCGACAGGGGGATGGTCTGGGGCCAACGTCCTGACTTTC. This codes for CASSLVATGGWSGANVLTF.

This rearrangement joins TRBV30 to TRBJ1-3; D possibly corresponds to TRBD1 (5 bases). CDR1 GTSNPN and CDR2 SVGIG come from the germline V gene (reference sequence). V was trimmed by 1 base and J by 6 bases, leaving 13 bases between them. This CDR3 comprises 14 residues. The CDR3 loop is CAWSEGALLNTIYF. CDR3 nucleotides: TGTGCCTGGAGTGAAGGGGCATTATTAAACACCATATATTTT.

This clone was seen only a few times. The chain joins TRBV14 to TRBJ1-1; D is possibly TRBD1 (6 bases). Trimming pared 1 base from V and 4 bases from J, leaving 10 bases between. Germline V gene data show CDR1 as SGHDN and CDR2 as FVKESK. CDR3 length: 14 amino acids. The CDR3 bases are TGTGCCAGCAGCCAAGTTGCAGGGGCCACTGAAGCTTTCTTT. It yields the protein CASSQVAGATEAFF.

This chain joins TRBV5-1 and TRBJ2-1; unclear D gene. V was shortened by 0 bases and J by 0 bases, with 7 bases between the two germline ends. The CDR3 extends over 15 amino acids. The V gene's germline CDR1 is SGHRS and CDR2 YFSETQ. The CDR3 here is CASSLDRSSYNEQFF. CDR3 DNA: TGCGCCAGCAGCTTGGATCGGAGCTCCTACAATGAGCAGTTCTTC.

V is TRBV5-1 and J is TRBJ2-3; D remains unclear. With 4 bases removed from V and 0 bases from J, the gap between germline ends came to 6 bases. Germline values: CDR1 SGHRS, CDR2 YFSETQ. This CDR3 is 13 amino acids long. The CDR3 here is CASSPSSTDTQYF. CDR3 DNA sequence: TGCGCCAGCAGCCCGAGCAGCACAGATACGCAGTATTTT.

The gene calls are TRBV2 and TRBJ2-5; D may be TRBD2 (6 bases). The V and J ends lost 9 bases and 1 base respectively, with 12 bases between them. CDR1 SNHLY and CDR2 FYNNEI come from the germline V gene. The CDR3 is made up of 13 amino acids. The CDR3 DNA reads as TGTGCCAGTAACCGGGACTCCCAAGAGACCCAGTACTTC. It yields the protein CASNRDSQETQYF.

CDR3 DNA sequence: TGCGCCAGCAGCCAAGGGAGGGATAGGGACCTCTCTGGAAACACCATATATTTT. This sequence encodes CASSQGRDRDLSGNTIYF. The rearrangement links TRBV4-1 to TRBJ1-3; D is perhaps TRBD1 (5 bases). Trimming took 1 base from V and 0 from J, leaving 16 bases between them. The germline gives CDR1 MGHRA, CDR2 YSYEKL. CDR3 length: 18 amino acids.

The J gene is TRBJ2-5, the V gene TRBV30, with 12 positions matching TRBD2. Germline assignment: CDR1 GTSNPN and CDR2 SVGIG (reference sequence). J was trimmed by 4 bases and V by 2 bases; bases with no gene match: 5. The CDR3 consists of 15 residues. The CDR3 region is CAWSLAGGYGETQYF. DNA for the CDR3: TGTGCCTGGAGTCTAGCGGGAGGGTATGGAGAGACCCAGTACTTC. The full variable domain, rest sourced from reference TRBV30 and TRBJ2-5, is SQTIHQWPATLVQPVGSPLSLECTVEGTSNPNLYWYRQAAGRGLQLLFYSVGIGQISSEVPQNLSASRPQDRQFILSSKKLLLSDSGFYLCAWSLAGGYGETQYFGPGTRLLVL.

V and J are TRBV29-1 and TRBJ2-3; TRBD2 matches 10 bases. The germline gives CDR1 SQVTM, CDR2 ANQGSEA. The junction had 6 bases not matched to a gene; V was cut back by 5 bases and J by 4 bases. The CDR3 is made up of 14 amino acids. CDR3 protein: CSVSGGALADTQYF. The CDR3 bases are TGCAGCGTTAGCGGGGGGGCATTGGCAGATACGCAGTATTTT.

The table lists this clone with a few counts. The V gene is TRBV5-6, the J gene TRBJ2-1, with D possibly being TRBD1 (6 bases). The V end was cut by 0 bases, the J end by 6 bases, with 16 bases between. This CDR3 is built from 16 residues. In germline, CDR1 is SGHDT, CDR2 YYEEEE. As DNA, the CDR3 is TGTGCCAGCAGCTTGGGGGGTGGGGGCAAACTCAATGAGCAGTTCTTC. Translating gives CASSLGGGGKLNEQFF. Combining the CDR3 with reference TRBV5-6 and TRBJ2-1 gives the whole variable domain DAGVTQSPTHLIKTRGQQVTLRCSPKSGHDTVSWYQQALGQGPQFIFQYYEEEERQRGNFPDRFSGHQFPNYSSELNVNALLLGDSALYLCASSLGGGGKLNEQFFGPGTRLTVL.

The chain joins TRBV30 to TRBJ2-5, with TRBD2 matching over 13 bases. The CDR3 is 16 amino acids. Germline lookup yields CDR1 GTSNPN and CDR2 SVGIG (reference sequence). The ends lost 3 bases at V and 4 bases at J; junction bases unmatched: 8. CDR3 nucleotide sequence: TGTGCCTGGAGCAGACTAGCGGGGGGACCAGTAGAGACCCAGTACTTC. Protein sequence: CAWSRLAGGPVETQYF.

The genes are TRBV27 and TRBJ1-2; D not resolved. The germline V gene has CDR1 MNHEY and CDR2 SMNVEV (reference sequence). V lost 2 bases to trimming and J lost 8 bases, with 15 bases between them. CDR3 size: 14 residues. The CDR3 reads CASSLRRGFEGYTF. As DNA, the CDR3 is TGTGCCAGCAGTTTAAGGAGAGGATTTGAAGGCTACACCTTC.

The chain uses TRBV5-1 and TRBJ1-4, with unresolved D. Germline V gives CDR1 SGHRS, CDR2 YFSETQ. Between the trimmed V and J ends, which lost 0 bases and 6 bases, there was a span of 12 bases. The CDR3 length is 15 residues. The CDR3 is CASSLGGGNDEKLFF. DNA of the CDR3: TGCGCCAGCAGCTTGGGAGGCGGAAACGATGAAAAACTGTTTTTT.

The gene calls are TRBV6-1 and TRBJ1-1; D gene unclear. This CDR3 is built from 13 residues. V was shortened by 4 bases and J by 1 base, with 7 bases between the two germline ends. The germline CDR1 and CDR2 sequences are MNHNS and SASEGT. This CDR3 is CASSVSKNTEAFF. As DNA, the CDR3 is TGTGCCAGCAGTGTTTCAAAGAACACTGAAGCTTTCTTT.

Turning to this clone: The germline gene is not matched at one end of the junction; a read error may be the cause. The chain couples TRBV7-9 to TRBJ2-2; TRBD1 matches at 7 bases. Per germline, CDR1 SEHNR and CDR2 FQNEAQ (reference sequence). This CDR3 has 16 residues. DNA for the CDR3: TGTTCCAGCAGCCCTAGGGCCGGGACAGTCACCGGGGAGCTGTTTTTT. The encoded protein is CSSSPRAGTVTGELFF.

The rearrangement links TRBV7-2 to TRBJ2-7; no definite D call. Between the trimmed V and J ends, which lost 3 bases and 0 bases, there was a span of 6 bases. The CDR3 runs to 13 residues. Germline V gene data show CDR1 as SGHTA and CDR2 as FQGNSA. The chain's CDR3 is CASSLWASYEQYF. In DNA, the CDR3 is TGTGCCAGCAGCTTGTGGGCCTCCTACGAGCAGTACTTC. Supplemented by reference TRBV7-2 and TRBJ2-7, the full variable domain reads GAGVSQSPSNKVTEKGKDVELRCDPISGHTALYWYRQSLGQGLEFLIYFQGNSAPDKSGLPSDRFSAERTGGSVSTLTIQRTQQEDSAVYLCASSLWASYEQYFGPGTRLTVT.

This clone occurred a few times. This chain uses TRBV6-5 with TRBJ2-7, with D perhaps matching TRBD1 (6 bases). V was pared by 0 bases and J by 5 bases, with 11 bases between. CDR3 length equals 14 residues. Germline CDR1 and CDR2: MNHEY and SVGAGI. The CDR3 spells CASSYSGQGNEQYF. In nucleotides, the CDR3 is TGTGCCAGCAGTTACTCGGGGCAGGGGAACGAGCAGTACTTC.

CDR3 bases: TGTGCCAGCAGTCTAGACAGGGTGGGCGGCTACACCTTC. It specifies CASSLDRVGGYTF. The chain recombines TRBV6-1 with TRBJ1-2, with TRBD1 matching over 7 bases. J gave up 8 bases and V 5 bases, and 8 bases lay outside the gene matches. CDR3 length: 13 residues. In germline, CDR1 is MNHNS, CDR2 SASEGT.

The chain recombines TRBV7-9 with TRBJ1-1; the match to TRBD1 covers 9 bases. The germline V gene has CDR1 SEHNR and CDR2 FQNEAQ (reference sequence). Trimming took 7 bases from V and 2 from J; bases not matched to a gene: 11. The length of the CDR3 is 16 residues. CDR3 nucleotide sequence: TGTGCCAGCACCAAACCGGGACAGGGCTTTAACACTGAAGCTTTCTTT. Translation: CASTKPGQGFNTEAFF.

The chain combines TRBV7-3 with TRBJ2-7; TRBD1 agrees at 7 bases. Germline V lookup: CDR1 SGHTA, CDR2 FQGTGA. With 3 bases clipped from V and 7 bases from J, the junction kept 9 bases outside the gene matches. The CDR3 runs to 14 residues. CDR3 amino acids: CASSLTGPGQEQYF. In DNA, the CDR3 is TGTGCCAGCAGCTTGACAGGGCCGGGGCAGGAGCAGTACTTC.

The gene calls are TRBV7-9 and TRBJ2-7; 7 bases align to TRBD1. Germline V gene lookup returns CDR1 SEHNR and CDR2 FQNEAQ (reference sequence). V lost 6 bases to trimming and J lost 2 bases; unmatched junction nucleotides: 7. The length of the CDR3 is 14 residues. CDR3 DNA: TGTGCCAGCAGATCCGGGACAGAGGCCTACGAGCAGTACTTC. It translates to CASRSGTEAYEQYF.

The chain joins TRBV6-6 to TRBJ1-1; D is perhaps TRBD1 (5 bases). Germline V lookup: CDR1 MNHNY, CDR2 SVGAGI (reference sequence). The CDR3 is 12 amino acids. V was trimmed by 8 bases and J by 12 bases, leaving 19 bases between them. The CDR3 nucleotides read TGTGCCAGCGGCATTCGAGAAGGGGAAACTTTCTTT. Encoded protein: CASGIREGETFF.

Here the CDR3 DNA reads TGTGCCAGCAGCTTGGGGGGGCCCGGGGAGCTGTTTTTT. This translates into CASSLGGPGELFF. The genes are TRBV5-4 and TRBJ2-2, with TRBD1 as a possible D gene (6 bases). CDR1 is SGHNT, CDR2 YYREEE, per germline (reference sequence). The length of the CDR3 is 13 residues. Trimming shortened V by 0 bases and J by 6 bases, and 6 bases separated the two germline ends.

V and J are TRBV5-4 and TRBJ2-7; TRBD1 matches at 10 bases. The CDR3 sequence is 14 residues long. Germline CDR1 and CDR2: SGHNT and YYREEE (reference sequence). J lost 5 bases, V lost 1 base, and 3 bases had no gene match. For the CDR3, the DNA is TGTGCCAGCAGCTTGAAGACAGGGGGCGACGAGCAGTACTTC. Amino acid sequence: CASSLKTGGDEQYF.

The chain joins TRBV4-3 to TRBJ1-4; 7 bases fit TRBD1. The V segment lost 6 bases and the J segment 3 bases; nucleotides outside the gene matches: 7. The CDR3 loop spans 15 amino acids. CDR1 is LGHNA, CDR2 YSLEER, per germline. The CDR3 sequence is CASSLSGQSNEKLFF. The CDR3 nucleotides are TGCGCCAGCAGTCTTTCGGGACAGTCTAATGAAAAACTGTTTTTT.

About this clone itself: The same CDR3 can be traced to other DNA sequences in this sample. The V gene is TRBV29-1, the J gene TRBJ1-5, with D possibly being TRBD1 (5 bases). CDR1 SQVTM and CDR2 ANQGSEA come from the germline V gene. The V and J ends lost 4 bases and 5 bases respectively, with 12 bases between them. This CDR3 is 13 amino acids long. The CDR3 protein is CSVVTGRDQPQHF. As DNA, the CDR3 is TGCAGCGTTGTTACAGGTCGGGATCAGCCCCAGCATTTT.

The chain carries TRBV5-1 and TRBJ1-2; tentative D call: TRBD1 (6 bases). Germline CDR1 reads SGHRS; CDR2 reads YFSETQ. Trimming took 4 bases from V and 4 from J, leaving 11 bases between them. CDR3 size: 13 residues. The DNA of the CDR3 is TGCGCCAGCAGCCAGGACAGACTCTATGGCTACACCTTC. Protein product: CASSQDRLYGYTF.

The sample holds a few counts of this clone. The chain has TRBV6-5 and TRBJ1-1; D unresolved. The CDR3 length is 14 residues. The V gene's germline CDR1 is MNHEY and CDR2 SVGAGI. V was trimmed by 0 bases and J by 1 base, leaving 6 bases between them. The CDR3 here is CASSYSMANTEAFF. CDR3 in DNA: TGTGCCAGCAGTTACTCGATGGCGAACACTGAAGCTTTCTTT.

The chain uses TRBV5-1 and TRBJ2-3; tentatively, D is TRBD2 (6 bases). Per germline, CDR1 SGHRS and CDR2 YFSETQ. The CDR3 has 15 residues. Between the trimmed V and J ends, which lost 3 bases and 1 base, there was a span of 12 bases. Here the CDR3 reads CASSYGTPGTDTQYF. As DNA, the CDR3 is TGCGCCAGCAGCTACGGGACTCCAGGCACAGATACGCAGTATTTT. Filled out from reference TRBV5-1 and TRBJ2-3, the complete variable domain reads KAGVTQTPRYLIKTRGQQVTLSCSPISGHRSVSWYQQTPGQGLQFLFEYFSETQRNKGNFPGRFSGRQFSNSRSEMNVSTLELGDSALYLCASSYGTPGTDTQYFGPGTRLTVL.